The rows below give T cell receptor beta chains drawn from one sample of a study of beta chain features in type 1 diabetes. TCRdb's copy holds only in-frame clones and misses some; the assay was immunoSEQ multiplex PCR. This table holds approximately 250,000 clones, roughly 16% found once. The sequencing input was naive CD4+ T cells from blood. The source is a man aged 30-40 years with type 1 diabetes. The CDR3 runs from the conserved cysteine through the conserved F or W. D genes are given only for firm matches. Where a row states a size, it is once, few, many or the class of an expanded clone; other rows omit it.

D gene	V gene	J gene	clone size	CDR3 DNA	CDR3 protein
-	TRBV28	TRBJ2-2	-	TGTGCCAGCAGTTTTAACACCGGGGAGCTGTTTTTT	CASSFNTGELFF
-	TRBV15	TRBJ2-1	few	TGTGCCACAGTGTCGGACCCGAGCTCCTACAATGAGCAGTTCTTC	CATVSDPSSYNEQFF
-	TRBV29-1	TRBJ1-1	-	TGCAGCGTTAACAGGAGCCCTATGAACACTGAAGCTTTCTTT	CSVNRSPMNTEAFF
TRBD1	TRBV18	TRBJ2-2	few	TGTGCCAGCTCATCACCGTCGGGACAGTCCACCGGGGAGCTGTTTTTT	CASSSPSGQSTGELFF
-	TRBV29-1	TRBJ2-5	few	TGCAGCGCCGGGTCGGGGTCAGAGACCCAGTACTTC	CSAGSGSETQYF
-	TRBV9	TRBJ1-3	once	TGTGCCAGCAGCGTAGCCGGTGGAAACACCATATATTTT	CASSVAGGNTIYF
-	TRBV28	TRBJ2-3	few	TGTGCCAGCACCCTTGGGGGCACAGATACGCAGTATTTT	CASTLGGTDTQYF
TRBD2	TRBV4-2	TRBJ2-3	-	TGTGCCAGCAGCCTAGCGGGTAGCACAGATACGCAGTATTTT	CASSLAGSTDTQYF
-	TRBV2	TRBJ2-3	-	TGTGCCAGCAGTGTAGCGCGGGAAACAGATACGCAGTATTTT	CASSVARETDTQYF
-	TRBV5-1	TRBJ2-7	-	TGCGCCAGCAGCCAAAGGACAGTGTCCTACGAGCAGTACTTC	CASSQRTVSYEQYF
-	TRBV30	TRBJ1-2	-	TGTGCCGATGATCCCGTGGGACGCCAGGACTATGGCTACACCTTC	CADDPVGRQDYGYTF
-	TRBV23-1	TRBJ2-6	-	TGCGCCAGCAGTCCCAATTGGCCAGGTTCCCGCTCTGGGGCCAACGTCCTGACTTTC	CASSPNWPGSRSGANVLTF
TRBD1	TRBV2	TRBJ2-4	-	TGTGCCAGCAGCGAACAGGGGGCCCATCAGTACTTC	CASSEQGAHQYF
TRBD1	TRBV30	TRBJ1-2	-	TGTGCCTGGCTGGGACAGGGGAACTATGGCTACACCTTC	CAWLGQGNYGYTF
-	TRBV2	TRBJ2-1	few	TGTGCCAGCAGTGGGCTAGCAGGAAATGAGCAGTTCTTC	CASSGLAGNEQFF
TRBD1	TRBV10-3	TRBJ2-3	-	TGTGCCACCATCGGGGACAGGGGATCAGATACGCAGTATTTT	CATIGDRGSDTQYF
-	TRBV20-1	TRBJ2-3	few	TGCAGTGTGGGAGAAGATACGCAGTATTTT	CSVGEDTQYF
TRBD2	TRBV27	TRBJ2-4	few	TGTGCCAGCAGTGTTAGCGGGAGGTTGTCAAAAAACATTCAGTACTTC	CASSVSGRLSKNIQYF
-	TRBV7-6	TRBJ2-5	-	TGTGCCAGCAGCTTCGGAGGGGCAGGAGAGACCCAGTACTTC	CASSFGGAGETQYF
-	TRBV6-6	TRBJ2-1	-	TGTGCCAGCAGTTACGAACGGGGTGAGCAGTTCTTC	CASSYERGEQFF
-	TRBV2	TRBJ1-5	-	TGTGCCAGCGGGCGATCAACAAGGGATCAGCCCCAGCATTTT	CASGRSTRDQPQHF
-	TRBV4-2	TRBJ1-3	few	TGTGCCAGCAGCCAAGCCCGTGGAAACACCATATATTTT	CASSQARGNTIYF
TRBD2	TRBV30	TRBJ2-5	-	TGTGCCTGGACGGGGGGAGAGACCCAGTACTTC	CAWTGGETQYF
-	TRBV18	TRBJ2-3	-	TGTGCCAGCTCACCACCCGGCGGGATTACGGATACGCAGTATTTT	CASSPPGGITDTQYF
-	TRBV14	TRBJ2-5	few	TGTGCCAGCAGCACCCGGAAAGAGACCCAGTACTTC	CASSTRKETQYF
-	TRBV10-3	TRBJ2-1	-	TGTGCCATCGGGCGGAATGAGCAGTTCTTC	CAIGRNEQFF
-	TRBV10-2	TRBJ2-1	-	TGCGCCAGCACCAACCGGCAGGGTTTGCCGCAGTTCTTC	CASTNRQGLPQFF
-	TRBV2	TRBJ2-5	few	TGTGCCAGCGACAGACAAGAGACCCAGTACTTC	CASDRQETQYF
TRBD2	TRBV5-1	TRBJ2-4	-	TGCGCCAGCAGCCCCGGGACTAGCGGGGGTGAGGCCAAAAACATTCAGTACTTC	CASSPGTSGGEAKNIQYF
-	TRBV9	TRBJ2-1	few	TGTGCCAGCAGCGTAGTCTCTGAGACTGAGCAGTTCTTC	CASSVVSETEQFF
-	TRBV25-1	TRBJ2-1	few	TGTGCCAGCAGTGAGCGGTTCCACAATGAGCAGTTCTTC	CASSERFHNEQFF
-	TRBV21-1	TRBJ1-5	few	TGTGCCCCCCACAGATCCCCGTGGCATTTT	CAPHRSPWHF
TRBD1	TRBV7-6	TRBJ2-3	-	TGTGCCAGCAGCCCAAGACAGGGGCTTGGTCCGTCCACTACGCAGTATTTT	CASSPRQGLGPSTTQYF
-	TRBV9	TRBJ2-1	-	TGTGCCAGCAGCGTAGCGGATAGCTCCTACAATGAGCAGTTCTTC	CASSVADSSYNEQFF
-	TRBV29-1	TRBJ2-5	few	TGCAGCGTTGCCCAGCAAGAGACCCAGTACTTC	CSVAQQETQYF
-	TRBV7-2	TRBJ2-1	few	TGTGCCAGCAGCTTGACACGGGAGTCCTACAATGAGCAGTTCTTC	CASSLTRESYNEQFF
-	TRBV29-1	TRBJ2-5	few	TGCAGCGTTAAGACAGCGGGTGAGACCCAGTACTTC	CSVKTAGETQYF
TRBD1	TRBV11-1	TRBJ1-1	-	TGTGCCAGCAGCCTTCGGACAGGGGGAAACACTGAAGCTTTCTTT	CASSLRTGGNTEAFF
TRBD2	TRBV4-1	TRBJ2-3	few	TGCGCCAGCAGCCGAACTAGCGGACCCACAGATACGCAGTATTTT	CASSRTSGPTDTQYF
-	TRBV9	TRBJ2-7	-	TGTGCCAGCAGCCCGAGGAGGCAGGGGCACGAGCAGTACTTC	CASSPRRQGHEQYF
-	TRBV12-5	TRBJ2-1	few	TGTGCTAGTGGTTTGGTATCTAGGGCCCATGAGCAGTTCTTC	CASGLVSRAHEQFF
-	TRBV28	TRBJ2-5	few	TGTGCCAGCAGTTTCCCTACACTAGGCAGGGAGACCCAGTACTTC	CASSFPTLGRETQYF
TRBD1	TRBV9	TRBJ1-2	-	TGTGCCAGCAGCGCTTGGACAGGGGGCTCCTATGGCTACACCTTC	CASSAWTGGSYGYTF
-	TRBV20-1	TRBJ1-2	-	TGCAGTGCTAGCTTGACTTATGGCTACACCTTC	CSASLTYGYTF
-	TRBV5-1	TRBJ2-3	few	TGCGCCAGCAGCTTGGGACTCGAGGTCACAGATACGCAGTATTTT	CASSLGLEVTDTQYF
-	TRBV28	TRBJ2-1	few	TGTGCCAGCAGTTCAGGGAGCTCCTACAATGAGCAGTTCTTC	CASSSGSSYNEQFF